This record concerns one T cell receptor (beta chain) sequence. The sample belongs to a study of Siglec-9 on CD8 T cells in melanoma. Assay: immunoSEQ multiplex PCR; the TCRdb copy retains only in-frame clones and omits some. This sample carries approximately 39,000 clones, about 80% of them seen once, and the ten largest clones take around 1.7%. This clonotype was obtained from a human donor in good health. Sequencing was done on a sample of Siglec-9- CD8+ T cells sorted from blood.

The CDR3: CASGKSGQGSPGSPATEAFF. In DNA, the CDR3 is TGTGCCAGCGGGAAATCGGGACAGGGCTCCCCGGGGAGCCCTGCCACTGAAGCTTTCTTT. The rearrangement joins TRBV2 to TRBJ1-1; 9 positions agree with TRBD1. Trimming cost V 8 bases and J 4 bases; bases outside gene matches: 26. This CDR3 spans 20 amino acids. CDR1 is SNHLY and CDR2 is FYNNEI in the germline V gene.